Here is one TCR beta chain with its context. Its antigen is still unknown. These data originate in a study of T cells after yellow fever vaccination. The overall study: Fractions of limited cellularity were prepared by means of SMART-Seq v4 Ultra Low Input.

Study observations and caveats: The CD4 compartment and the CD8 compartment contained a small share of clonotypes in common. Reappearing after the booster were most of the clones from primary vaccination (about 96% CD4, roughly 86% CD8).

By 5'RACE template switching, TCR cDNA was produced, with a universal primer site and UMIs added in the process. From the 5' RACE reads, TCRdb called clonotypes with MiXCR, one entry per CDR3 protein. The sample contains 450,000 to 600,000 distinct CDR3 sequences, 13% of which appear only once. The germline V gene has CDR1 LNHDA and CDR2 SQIVND (reference sequence). V dropped 3 bases and J dropped 5 bases, with 8 bases sitting between them. The CDR3 is 13 residues long. This TCR came from a man younger than 45 who received the YFV17D yellow fever vaccine. The specimen comprised PBMCs, sampled on the day of the yellow fever booster vaccination. V is TRBV19 and J is TRBJ2-1; D gene uncertain. This chain's CDR3 is CASSIPVHNEQFF. The DNA of the CDR3 is TGTGCCAGTAGTATTCCGGTCCACAATGAGCAGTTCTTC.